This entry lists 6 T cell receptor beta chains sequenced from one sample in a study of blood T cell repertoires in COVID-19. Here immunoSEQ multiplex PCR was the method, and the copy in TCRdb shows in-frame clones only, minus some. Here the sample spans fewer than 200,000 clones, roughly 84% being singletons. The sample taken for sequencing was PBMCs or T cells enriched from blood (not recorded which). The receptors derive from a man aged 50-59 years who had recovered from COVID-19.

The CDR3 region has the DNA TGTGCCAGCAGCGTAGTGGGGGGACCCTACAATGAGCAGTTCTTC. Amino acid sequence: CASSVVGGPYNEQFF. This sequence joins TRBV9 and TRBJ2-1; TRBD2 might be the D (6 bases). The V end was cut by 0 bases, the J end by 2 bases, with 9 bases between. The CDR3 totals 15 residues. In germline, CDR1 is SGDLS, CDR2 YYNGEE.

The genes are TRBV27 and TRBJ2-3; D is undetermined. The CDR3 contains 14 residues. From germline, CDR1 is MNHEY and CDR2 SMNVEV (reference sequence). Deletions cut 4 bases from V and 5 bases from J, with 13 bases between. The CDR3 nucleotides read TGTGCCAGCAGTTCCATCATCAACGGAGATACGCAGTATTTT. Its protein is CASSSIINGDTQYF.

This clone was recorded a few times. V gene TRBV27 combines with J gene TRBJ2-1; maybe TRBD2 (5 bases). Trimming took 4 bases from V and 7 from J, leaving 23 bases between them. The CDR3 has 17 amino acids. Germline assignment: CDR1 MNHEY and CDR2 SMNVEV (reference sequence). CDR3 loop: CASSSAPGRAEMNEQFF. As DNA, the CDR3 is TGTGCCAGCAGTTCCGCCCCTGGGCGGGCGGAAATGAATGAGCAGTTCTTC.

DNA for the CDR3: TGTGCCAGCAGCTTGGGGGGTAGCGGTTACAATGAGCAGTTCTTC. As protein: CASSLGGSGYNEQFF. The genes are TRBV5-4 and TRBJ2-1; D perhaps matches TRBD2 (6 bases). The germline CDR1 and CDR2 sequences are SGHNT and YYREEE (reference sequence). Trimming cost V 0 bases and J 4 bases, with 11 bases left between them. CDR3 size: 15 residues.

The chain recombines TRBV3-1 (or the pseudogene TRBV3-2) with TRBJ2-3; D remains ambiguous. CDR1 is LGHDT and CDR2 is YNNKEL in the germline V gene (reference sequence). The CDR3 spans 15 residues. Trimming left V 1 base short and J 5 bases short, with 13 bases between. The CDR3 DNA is TGTGCCAGCAGCCAAGCCGCGGCGGTCGGAGATACGCAGTATTTT. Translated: CASSQAAAVGDTQYF.

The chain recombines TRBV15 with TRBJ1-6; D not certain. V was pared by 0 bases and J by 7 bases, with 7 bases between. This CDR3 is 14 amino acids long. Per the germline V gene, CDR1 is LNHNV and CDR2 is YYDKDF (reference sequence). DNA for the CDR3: TGTGCCACCAGCAGAGATCTGCGGAATTCACCCCTCCACTTT. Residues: CATSRDLRNSPLHF.